These 4 T cell receptor beta chains were all obtained from the same sample, sequenced in a study of T cells of healthy individuals. MiXCR was run by TCRdb on the 5' RACE reads, yielding one entry per CDR3 protein. The sample contains approximately 89,000 distinct CDR3 sequences, roughly 5% of which appear only once. The receptors stem from a female donor in good health.

Ten or more counts support this clonotype. The chain couples TRBV4-1 to TRBJ1-1, with D hard to call. The germline V gene has CDR1 MGHRA and CDR2 YSYEKL. The ends were cut back, 2 bases at V and 0 bases at J, with 7 bases in the middle. The CDR3 has 14 amino acids. CDR3: CASSQQGLNTEAFF. CDR3 coding DNA: TGCGCCAGCAGCCAACAAGGACTGAACACTGAAGCTTTCTTT.

The J gene is TRBJ1-1, the V gene TRBV4-3, with D unclear. Germline V gene data show CDR1 as LGHNA and CDR2 as YSLEER. The CDR3 runs to 14 residues. The germline V and J ends were trimmed by 0 bases and 7 bases, with 12 bases remaining between them. Here the CDR3 DNA reads TGCGCCAGCAGCCAAGATTGGTGGCGGGATGAAGCTTTCTTT. It specifies CASSQDWWRDEAFF.

A note on this clonotype: This may be a read error: a much more frequent sequence differs by one nucleotide. A read error is likely, as this CDR3 ends without the conserved phenylalanine or tryptophan. The rearrangement joins TRBV20-1 to TRBJ1-2; no definite D call. The germline V and J ends were trimmed by 3 bases and 4 bases, with 6 bases remaining between them. The CDR3 runs to 11 residues. Germline lookup yields CDR1 DFQATT and CDR2 SNEGSKA (reference sequence). CDR3 nucleotide sequence: TGCAGTGCTAGTATCGGCTATGGCTACACCATC. Amino acid sequence: CSASIGYGYTI.

There are a few counts of this clonotype. The rearrangement links TRBV7-9 to TRBJ1-1; D not certain. The V gene's germline CDR1 is SEHNR and CDR2 FQNEAQ (reference sequence). Deletions cut 1 base from V and 1 base from J, with 10 bases between. The CDR3 loop spans 15 amino acids. CDR3 in amino acids: CASSLVRAENTEAFF. CDR3 nucleotide sequence: TGTGCCAGCAGCTTAGTACGGGCAGAGAACACTGAAGCTTTCTTT.